This is a list of T cell receptor beta chains from one sample in a study of long-term antiretroviral therapy in people with HIV. The method was immunoSEQ multiplex PCR; TCRdb's version includes in-frame clones alone and lacks a portion of them. The repertoire holds tens of thousands of clones, with about 80% as singletons. Sample: unsorted PBMCs, taken 1.1 years before starting antiretroviral therapy. The receptors here all came from a woman aged 35 to 49 with HIV. CDR3s include the opening cysteine and the closing phenylalanine or tryptophan. Each record gives: V gene, clone size, D gene, J gene, CDR3 DNA, CDR3 protein. A D gene is named only where the DNA matches it firmly. For some rows the clone size is stated as once, few or many, or as a class when expanded; others skip it.

>TRBV9|.|.|TRBJ2-1
TGTGCCAGCAGCGCGGGAGACTCCTACAATGAGCAGTTCTTC
CASSAGDSYNEQFF
>TRBV5-4|.|TRBD1|TRBJ1-3
TGTGCCAGCAGCTTTCAGGGGGCTGGAAACACCATATATTTT
CASSFQGAGNTIYF
>TRBV7-8|.|.|TRBJ1-5
TGTGCCAGCAGCTTAGTCAGGAATCAGCCCCAGCATTTT
CASSLVRNQPQHF
>TRBV7-2|.|.|TRBJ1-2
TGTGCCAGCAGCAGAGTTCGGGATGGCTACACCTTC
CASSRVRDGYTF
>TRBV9|.|.|TRBJ2-4
TGTGCCAGCAGCGAGGCTTCATCCAAAAACATTCAGTACTTC
CASSEASSKNIQYF
>TRBV2|.|.|TRBJ2-1
TGTGCCAGCAGTGACAGGGGCAATGAGCAGTTCTTC
CASSDRGNEQFF
>TRBV6-5|.|.|TRBJ1-4
TGTGCCAGCAGGACCGGGACGAATGAAAAACTGTTTTTT
CASRTGTNEKLFF
>TRBV11-3|once|.|TRBJ2-1
TGTGCCAGCAGCTTCTCCGGGGTTAAAGAGCAGTTCTTC
CASSFSGVKEQFF
>TRBV18|.|.|TRBJ2-1
TGTGCCAGCTCACCACCCCTAGCAGGGCACAATGAGCAGTTCTTC
CASSPPLAGHNEQFF
>TRBV10-3|.|.|TRBJ1-5
TGTGCCATCAGTGAGTCCCGCCTCCTGGGGGGGCAGCCCCAGCATTTT
CAISESRLLGGQPQHF